This T cell receptor beta chain was obtained from a study of blood T cell repertoires in COVID-19. Study background: COVID-19 samples from acute and convalescent phases originated in the United States, Italy and Spain.

Germline values: CDR1 MDHEN, CDR2 SYDVKM. Unmatched junction bases numbered 6, after V lost 4 bases and J lost 1 base. There are 15 residues in the CDR3. It was during active infection that Seattle patients were enrolled and then longitudinally followed. Original data processing: By means of reference gene primer amplification, nucleated cell counts were estimated. The data were produced by immunoSEQ multiplex PCR, yet TCRdb's version contains in-frame clones alone and is incomplete. The V and J calls and clone size are taken from that table; D and trimming were inferred from the DNA. The sample lists over 150,000 clones, 81% occurring once.

The receptor's source is a woman over 75 with COVID-19, enrolled during active disease. The source material was peripheral blood. This chain uses TRBV28 with TRBJ1-1; 7 nucleotides match TRBD1. CDR3 protein: CASSSVGQANTEAFF. The CDR3 DNA is TGTGCCAGCAGTTCAGTAGGACAGGCGAACACTGAAGCTTTCTTT.